Listed below are T cell receptor beta chains from one sample, sequenced in a study of blood T cell repertoires in COVID-19. Data came from immunoSEQ multiplex PCR; TCRdb stores just in-frame clones and leaves some out. The sample shows 350,000 to 400,000 clones, about 89% of them seen only once. Sequenced: PBMCs or T cells enriched from blood (not recorded which). These receptors all come from a woman in her forties who had been exposed to COVID-19. Each CDR3 is given with its conserved first and last residue. D genes are given only for firm matches. Not every row has a clone size; where given, it reads once, few, many or a size class.

d_call: NA; clone_size: NA; j_call: TRBJ1-1; v_call: TRBV5-1; cdr3_nt: TGCGCCAGCAGCTTGGACGGTTGGAACACTGAAGCTTTCTTT; cdr3_aa: CASSLDGWNTEAFF
d_call: NA; clone_size: NA; j_call: TRBJ2-3; v_call: TRBV7-9; cdr3_nt: TGTGCCAGCAGTTATCCCCTAGGGGTGACAGATACGCAGTATTTT; cdr3_aa: CASSYPLGVTDTQYF
d_call: TRBD1; clone_size: NA; j_call: TRBJ1-1; v_call: TRBV7-9; cdr3_nt: TGTGCCAGCAGCTTTGGACAGGGGGCGCGGGAAGCTTTCTTT; cdr3_aa: CASSFGQGAREAFF
d_call: TRBD2; clone_size: NA; j_call: TRBJ2-1; v_call: TRBV11-3; cdr3_nt: TGTGCCAGCAGCTTTGGCGGGAGTAATGAGCAGTTCTTC; cdr3_aa: CASSFGGSNEQFF
d_call: TRBD1; clone_size: NA; j_call: TRBJ1-2; v_call: TRBV7-2; cdr3_nt: TGTGCCAGCAGCCAGAGACCCGGGACAGGGCTCGGCTACACCTTC; cdr3_aa: CASSQRPGTGLGYTF
d_call: TRBD1; clone_size: NA; j_call: TRBJ1-2; v_call: TRBV5-1; cdr3_nt: TGCGCCAGCAGCCTGGGGACAGCTAACTATGGCTACACCTTC; cdr3_aa: CASSLGTANYGYTF
d_call: NA; clone_size: NA; j_call: TRBJ2-5; v_call: TRBV30; cdr3_nt: TGTGCCTGGTCTTCGGGAGTCCAAGAGACCCAGTACTTC; cdr3_aa: CAWSSGVQETQYF
d_call: TRBD1; clone_size: NA; j_call: TRBJ1-5; v_call: TRBV20-1; cdr3_nt: TGCAGTGCTAGTCTCCCCCGGGACAGGGGGAATCAGCCCCAGCATTTT; cdr3_aa: CSASLPRDRGNQPQHF
d_call: NA; clone_size: NA; j_call: TRBJ2-7; v_call: TRBV7-2; cdr3_nt: TGTGCCAGCAGCTTAGAGGCCTCCGGCGGGCAGTACTTC; cdr3_aa: CASSLEASGGQYF
d_call: NA; clone_size: NA; j_call: TRBJ1-4; v_call: TRBV7-2; cdr3_nt: TGTGCCAGCATGGGGAGGGGGGAGGAGAAACTGTTTTTT; cdr3_aa: CASMGRGEEKLFF
d_call: TRBD1; clone_size: NA; j_call: TRBJ2-3; v_call: TRBV5-1; cdr3_nt: TGCGCCAGCAGCTCCCGGACAGGCTCAGATACGCAGTATTTT; cdr3_aa: CASSSRTGSDTQYF
d_call: NA; clone_size: few; j_call: TRBJ2-7; v_call: TRBV7-9; cdr3_nt: TGTGCCAGCAGCTTTGGGACTGGGCTCGAGGAGCAGTACTTC; cdr3_aa: CASSFGTGLEEQYF
d_call: TRBD1; clone_size: NA; j_call: TRBJ2-7; v_call: TRBV27; cdr3_nt: TGTGCCAGCAGTTCCGGGACAGGGTTGGGTGAGCAGTACTTC; cdr3_aa: CASSSGTGLGEQYF
d_call: TRBD1; clone_size: NA; j_call: TRBJ2-1; v_call: TRBV9; cdr3_nt: TGTGCCAGCAGCGTAGACCAAACGACAGGGGGCCGATACAATGAGCAGTTCTTC; cdr3_aa: CASSVDQTTGGRYNEQFF
d_call: TRBD2; clone_size: NA; j_call: TRBJ2-7; v_call: TRBV18; cdr3_nt: TGTGCCAGCCGGAGGGGGACTAGCCTCTCCTACGAGCAGTACTTC; cdr3_aa: CASRRGTSLSYEQYF
d_call: NA; clone_size: NA; j_call: TRBJ2-5; v_call: TRBV6-6; cdr3_nt: TGTGCCAGCAGTTACAGCAGGGGGGAAGGAGAGACCCAGTACTTC; cdr3_aa: CASSYSRGEGETQYF
d_call: TRBD2; clone_size: NA; j_call: TRBJ2-1; v_call: TRBV18; cdr3_nt: TGTGCCAGCTCACTAGGCCTTAGCGGGAGTAAAAATGAGCAGTTCTTC; cdr3_aa: CASSLGLSGSKNEQFF
d_call: NA; clone_size: NA; j_call: TRBJ2-7; v_call: TRBV4-1; cdr3_nt: TGCGCCAGCAGCCACAGTAGGCGGGCGAGGTACGAGCAGTACTTC; cdr3_aa: CASSHSRRARYEQYF
d_call: NA; clone_size: NA; j_call: TRBJ2-7; v_call: TRBV6-5; cdr3_nt: TGTGCCAGCAGTTTCAACCAGGGGACACAACCCAACGAGCAGTACTTC; cdr3_aa: CASSFNQGTQPNEQYF
d_call: NA; clone_size: NA; j_call: TRBJ1-3; v_call: TRBV3-1/TRBV3-2; cdr3_nt: TGTGCCAGCAGCCAACGTAGTTCTGGAAACACCATATATTTT; cdr3_aa: CASSQRSSGNTIYF
d_call: NA; clone_size: NA; j_call: TRBJ1-2; v_call: TRBV20-1; cdr3_nt: TGCAGTGCTCCTCGACAGGATGGCTACACCTTC; cdr3_aa: CSAPRQDGYTF
d_call: NA; clone_size: NA; j_call: TRBJ1-4; v_call: TRBV25-1; cdr3_nt: TGTGCCAGCAGTGAACCTCGGGATAATGAAAAACTGTTTTTT; cdr3_aa: CASSEPRDNEKLFF
d_call: TRBD2; clone_size: once; j_call: TRBJ2-7; v_call: TRBV7-2; cdr3_nt: TGTGCCAGCAGCTCACTAGCGGGGAACTACGAGCAGTACTTC; cdr3_aa: CASSSLAGNYEQYF
d_call: TRBD2; clone_size: NA; j_call: TRBJ2-1; v_call: TRBV2; cdr3_nt: TGTGCCAGCAGTGAGGGGGGGTATGAGCAGTTCTTC; cdr3_aa: CASSEGGYEQFF
d_call: NA; clone_size: NA; j_call: TRBJ1-2; v_call: TRBV29-1; cdr3_nt: TGCAGCGTGAGGGTGGGTGAGGTTTCGGGCTACACCTTC; cdr3_aa: CSVRVGEVSGYTF
d_call: TRBD1; clone_size: NA; j_call: TRBJ2-3; v_call: TRBV10-1; cdr3_nt: TGCGCCAGCAGTATCCGGGACAGCAGCACAGATACGCAGTATTTT; cdr3_aa: CASSIRDSSTDTQYF
d_call: NA; clone_size: NA; j_call: TRBJ1-4; v_call: TRBV6-1; cdr3_nt: TGTGCCAGCAGTGAAGTCCGTACAGCAACTAATGAAAAACTGTTTTTT; cdr3_aa: CASSEVRTATNEKLFF
d_call: NA; clone_size: NA; j_call: TRBJ2-5; v_call: TRBV21-1; cdr3_nt: TGTGCCAGCAGCAAAGTACCGTTTTGTGGTTCTAACGGGACAGGGGGGACCCAGTACTTC; cdr3_aa: CASSKVPFCGSNGTGGTQYF
d_call: NA; clone_size: NA; j_call: TRBJ2-1; v_call: TRBV9; cdr3_nt: TGTGCCAGCAGCGGACCCCCGGCCTCCCCCCTAGGCTCCTACAATGAGCAGTTCTTC; cdr3_aa: CASSGPPASPLGSYNEQFF